Listed below are T cell receptor beta chains from one sample, sequenced in a study of cytomegalovirus exposure and HLA in healthy donors. The protocol was immunoSEQ multiplex PCR, while the TCRdb copy is restricted to in-frame clones and leaves out a portion. The sample lists 150,000 to 200,000 clones, more than 60% occurring once. The sequenced sample was PBMCs. The receptor source for this set is a male donor in good health and CMV-seronegative. Both conserved end residues are part of each CDR3. D genes are given only for firm matches. Expanded clones get a size class; other rows say once, few or many, or leave the size out.

v_call,clone_size,d_call,j_call,cdr3_aa,cdr3_nt
TRBV7-2,.,TRBD2,TRBJ2-5,CASSPTLAGQETQYF,TGTGCCAGCAGCCCCACACTAGCGGGCCAAGAGACCCAGTACTTC
TRBV9,.,.,TRBJ1-1,CASSPWPGGTSEAFF,TGTGCCAGCAGCCCCTGGCCGGGGGGAACGAGTGAAGCTTTCTTT
TRBV7-9,.,.,TRBJ2-7,CASSSRGAGTDEQYF,TGTGCCAGCAGCTCCCGGGGAGCGGGTACGGACGAGCAGTACTTC
TRBV27,.,.,TRBJ2-7,CASSLSQGWASSYEQYF,TGTGCCAGCAGTTTATCCCAGGGGTGGGCAAGCTCCTACGAGCAGTACTTC
TRBV5-1,few,TRBD2,TRBJ2-2,CASQAFSGGNTGELFF,TGCGCCAGCCAGGCTTTTAGCGGGGGGAACACCGGGGAGCTGTTTTTT
TRBV5-1,once,.,TRBJ1-2,CASSLVADNYGYTF,TGCGCCAGCAGCTTGGTAGCTGATAACTATGGCTACACCTTC
TRBV18,.,TRBD2,TRBJ2-1,CASSPPSGGAYNEQFF,TGTGCCAGCTCACCACCCAGCGGGGGCGCCTACAATGAGCAGTTCTTC
TRBV5-1,.,TRBD2,TRBJ2-3,CASSLAPGGGLGTDTQYF,TGCGCCAGCAGCTTGGCCCCGGGGGGGGGCCTCGGCACAGATACGCAGTATTTT
TRBV4-3,.,TRBD1,TRBJ2-6,CASSQEGGWHSGANVLTF,TGCGCCAGCAGCCAAGAAGGGGGCTGGCACTCTGGGGCCAACGTCCTGACTTTC
TRBV7-9,.,TRBD2,TRBJ2-1,CASSSTSGSSYNEQFF,TGTGCCAGCAGCTCGACTAGCGGGAGCTCCTACAATGAGCAGTTCTTC
TRBV18,.,.,TRBJ1-1,CASSGTSGGTEAFF,TGTGCCAGCTCTGGGACAAGCGGGGGCACTGAAGCTTTCTTT
TRBV27,once,TRBD2,TRBJ2-1,CASSGGSYNEQFF,TGTGCCAGCTCCGGGGGGAGCTACAATGAGCAGTTCTTC
TRBV13,.,.,TRBJ2-7,CASTPTKSSYEQYF,TGTGCCAGCACCCCGACAAAAAGCTCCTACGAGCAGTACTTC
TRBV5-1,.,TRBD2,TRBJ2-2,CASSLGLAGGLRTGELFF,TGCGCCAGCAGCCTCGGGCTAGCGGGAGGGCTACGTACCGGGGAGCTGTTTTTT
TRBV4-1,.,TRBD2,TRBJ2-1,CASSHNIAGGSEQFF,TGCGCCAGCAGCCACAATATAGCGGGGGGGAGTGAGCAGTTCTTC
TRBV6-1,.,TRBD2,TRBJ2-7,CASSREGELYEQYF,TGTGCCAGCTCGCGGGAGGGGGAACTCTACGAGCAGTACTTC
TRBV6-5,.,TRBD1,TRBJ1-2,CASSFLRTGGSYGYTF,TGTGCCAGCAGTTTTCTTAGGACAGGGGGTTCCTATGGCTACACCTTC
TRBV7-9,once,TRBD1,TRBJ2-6,CASSSGGTGTSGANVLTF,TGTGCCAGCAGCTCAGGGGGGACAGGGACCTCTGGGGCCAACGTCCTGACTTTC
TRBV25-1,once,.,TRBJ1-2,CASSRTDRQGYTF,TGTGCCAGCAGCCGCACGGACAGACAGGGCTACACCTTC
TRBV5-5,.,.,TRBJ1-5,CASSFGRVSNQPQHF,TGTGCCAGCAGCTTCGGCAGGGTGAGCAATCAGCCCCAGCATTTT